A single sample is the source of the 14 T cell receptor beta chains below, sequenced in a study of CD8 T cells in ankylosing spondylitis. Study-wide results and caveats: Several highly homologous variants made up a TCR beta motif, and this motif appeared characteristic of ankylosing spondylitis blood.

Their recognized antigens are unknown. TCRdb reprocessed the 5' RACE reads via MiXCR and lists one record per CDR3 protein. This sample carries roughly 670,000 distinct CDR3 sequences, roughly 20% of them seen once, and the ten largest clones take 15% to 20%. The sequencing input was blood, either unsorted or a sorted T cell fraction (not recorded which). These receptors originate from a male donor with ankylosing spondylitis.

In this sample, this clonotype turned up many times. V and J are TRBV9 and TRBJ1-2, with 8 positions matching TRBD1. This CDR3 comprises 17 residues. CDR1 is SGDLS and CDR2 is YYNGEE in the germline V gene. J was trimmed by 2 bases and V by 3 bases; bases with no gene match: 12. The DNA for the CDR3 is TGTGCCAGCAGCGCCCCGGACAGGGCGGGATTAAACTATGGCTACACCTTC. Encoded protein: CASSAPDRAGLNYGYTF.

This chain uses TRBV6-1 with TRBJ1-6; tentatively, D is TRBD1 (5 bases). Germline CDR1 is MNHNS and CDR2 is SASEGT. This CDR3 spans 16 amino acids. The V gene lost 6 bases and the J gene lost 6 bases, with 18 bases spanning the gap. CDR3 DNA: TGTGCCAGCAGCCGCAGGGTCCAGCCCTTTAATTCACCCCTCCACTTT. Protein: CASSRRVQPFNSPLHF.

This clonotype was detected a few times. The chain links TRBV5-6 to TRBJ2-2, with 10 nucleotides matching TRBD1. V shed 0 bases, J shed 6 bases, and the junction held 2 bases outside the gene matches. CDR1 and CDR2 from the germline V gene are SGHDT and YYEEEE. This CDR3 region has 15 residues. CDR3 in DNA: TGTGCCAGCAGCTTGGTGGACAGGGGGGCCGGGGAGCTGTTTTTT. This codes for CASSLVDRGAGELFF.

This clonotype was detected only a few times. The J gene is TRBJ1-6, the V gene TRBV12-3 or TRBV12-4; D gene ambiguous. The CDR3 spans 15 residues. The germline V and J ends were trimmed by 3 bases and 2 bases, with 8 bases remaining between them. CDR3: CASSFGDPYNSPLHF. The CDR3 coding sequence is TGTGCCAGCAGTTTCGGGGATCCCTATAATTCACCCCTCCACTTT.

The chain couples TRBV20-1 to TRBJ2-7; 14 bases match TRBD2. The CDR3 is made up of 13 amino acids. Germline-derived CDR1 and CDR2 are DFQATT and SNEGSKA (reference sequence). V lost 6 bases, J lost 6 bases, and 4 bases stayed unmatched. The DNA for the CDR3 is TGCAGTGCCCCGGGACTAGCGGGAGCCGAGCAGTACTTC. This sequence encodes CSAPGLAGAEQYF.

The V call is TRBV5-1, the J call TRBJ1-1; 8 nucleotides line up with TRBD1. The ends lost 0 bases at V and 0 bases at J; junction bases unmatched: 7. Germline assignment: CDR1 SGHRS and CDR2 YFSETQ. The CDR3 loop spans 17 amino acids. The CDR3 DNA reads TGCGCCAGCAGCTTGGTTCCAGGGGGCAAGGTGAACACTGAAGCTTTCTTT. It yields the protein CASSLVPGGKVNTEAFF.

This chain's CDR3 is CASSLLIDITDTQYF. The CDR3 nucleotides read TGCGCCAGCAGCTTGTTAATAGATATCACAGATACGCAGTATTTT. The chain carries TRBV5-1 and TRBJ2-3, with no clear D. Germline CDR1 SGHRS, CDR2 YFSETQ. This CDR3 is 15 amino acids long. Deletions cut 1 base from V and 2 bases from J, with 11 bases between.

The V and J genes are TRBV5-1 and TRBJ2-5; unclear D gene. Trimming cost V 2 bases and J 5 bases, with 16 bases left between them. The CDR3 runs to 15 residues. Germline-derived CDR1 and CDR2 are SGHRS and YFSETQ. CDR3 loop: CASSLGLGTGETQYF. DNA of the CDR3: TGCGCCAGCAGCTTAGGCTTAGGCACCGGGGAGACCCAGTACTTC.

This clonotype was detected a few times. This chain joins TRBV5-1 and TRBJ2-5; 10 nucleotides line up with TRBD2. Trimming cost V 4 bases and J 2 bases; bases outside gene matches: 11. This CDR3 contains 17 residues. Germline values: CDR1 SGHRS, CDR2 YFSETQ. The CDR3 loop reads CASSPYWVAGGQETQYF. The CDR3 DNA sequence: TGCGCCAGCAGCCCCTACTGGGTAGCGGGAGGACAAGAGACCCAGTACTTC.

This rearrangement joins TRBV12-3 or TRBV12-4 to TRBJ2-3; D not certain. The CDR3 has 14 residues. Trimming stripped 3 bases from V and 3 bases from J, with 10 bases between. The CDR3: CASSFQLSTDTQYF. The CDR3 coding sequence is TGTGCCAGCAGTTTCCAGCTATCAACAGATACGCAGTATTTT.

This clonotype came up a few times. The V and J genes are TRBV20-1 and TRBJ2-3; 7 nucleotides match TRBD2. There are 16 residues in the CDR3. Germline V gene sequence: CDR1 DFQATT, CDR2 SNEGSKA (reference sequence). J gave up 2 bases and V 2 bases, and 10 bases lay outside the gene matches. CDR3 DNA: TGCAGTGCTAGAACCAGGCTAGCGGAGATCACAGATACGCAGTATTTT. Protein product: CSARTRLAEITDTQYF.

This clonotype was seen only a few times. The chain recombines TRBV20-1 with TRBJ1-1; possibly TRBD1 for D (6 bases). V shed 3 bases and J shed 1 base, with 12 bases lying between them. The V gene's germline CDR1 is DFQATT and CDR2 SNEGSKA (reference sequence). The CDR3 has 14 amino acids. The CDR3 is CSARITGRNTEAFF. The CDR3 DNA sequence: TGCAGTGCTAGGATAACAGGGCGGAACACTGAAGCTTTCTTT.

This clonotype was found a few times. This rearrangement joins TRBV12-3 or TRBV12-4 to TRBJ2-3, with 10 bases matching TRBD1. With V trimmed by 3 bases and J by 4 bases, 4 bases remained unmatched. CDR3 length equals 15 residues. This CDR3 is CASSFWTGGADTQYF. As DNA, the CDR3 is TGTGCCAGCAGTTTCTGGACAGGGGGGGCAGATACGCAGTATTTT.

This clonotype has at least ten counts. V is TRBV5-1 and J is TRBJ2-1; 10 bases match TRBD1. The V segment lost 0 bases and the J segment 6 bases; nucleotides outside the gene matches: 3. Per germline, CDR1 SGHRS and CDR2 YFSETQ. The CDR3 is 15 residues long. CDR3 in amino acids: CASSLGQGAGNEQFF. As DNA, the CDR3 is TGCGCCAGCAGCTTGGGACAGGGGGCGGGCAATGAGCAGTTCTTC. Variable domain in full (rest from reference TRBV5-1 and TRBJ2-1): KAGVTQTPRYLIKTRGQQVTLSCSPISGHRSVSWYQQTPGQGLQFLFEYFSETQRNKGNFPGRFSGRQFSNSRSEMNVSTLELGDSALYLCASSLGQGAGNEQFFGPGTRLTVL.